A single sample is the source of the 14 T cell receptor beta chains below, sequenced in a study of blood T cell repertoires in COVID-19. The protocol was immunoSEQ multiplex PCR, while the TCRdb copy is restricted to in-frame clones and leaves out a portion. The table has about 240,000 clones, roughly 86% seen once. Sequencing was performed on PBMCs or T cells enriched from blood (not recorded which). All receptors derive from a woman aged 40 to 50 with acute COVID-19.

This chain joins TRBV11-2 and TRBJ2-4; tentative D call: TRBD2 (6 bases). V dropped 8 bases and J dropped 0 bases, with 14 bases sitting between them. The CDR3 runs to 15 residues. CDR1 SGHAT and CDR2 FQNNGV come from the germline V gene. The CDR3 protein is CASRRTGLAKNIQYF. CDR3 in DNA: TGTGCCAGCCGACGGACGGGACTAGCCAAAAACATTCAGTACTTC.

V and J are TRBV14 and TRBJ2-1, with TRBD2 matching 8 bases. V was clipped by 2 bases and J by 2 bases; unmatched bases: 2. The CDR3 is 15 amino acids. Germline V CDR1 and CDR2: SGHDN, FVKESK. The CDR3 coding sequence is TGTGCCAGCAGCCAAACTAGCGGAACCTACAATGAGCAGTTCTTC. The encoded protein is CASSQTSGTYNEQFF.

The table lists this clone with a count of one. The chain recombines TRBV6-5 with TRBJ1-5; no clear D. In germline, CDR1 is MNHEY, CDR2 SVGAGI. The CDR3 totals 13 residues. V was pared by 3 bases and J by 6 bases, with 9 bases between. In DNA form, the CDR3 reads TGTGCCAGCAGTTATTCCCTGCGTCAGCCCCAGCATTTT. Translated, it gives CASSYSLRQPQHF.

J is TRBJ2-7 and V is TRBV30, with D perhaps TRBD1 (5 bases). CDR3 length: 12 residues. Per germline, CDR1 GTSNPN and CDR2 SVGIG (reference sequence). V was cut by 3 bases and J by 4 bases, with 10 bases left in between. The CDR3 DNA follows: TGTGCCTGGAGCAAACAGGTGTACGAGCAGTACTTC. Protein sequence: CAWSKQVYEQYF.

The V gene is TRBV13, the J gene TRBJ2-1; 10 nucleotides agree with TRBD2. The CDR3 runs 16 residues. Unmatched junction bases numbered 4, after V lost 0 bases and J lost 5 bases. The germline CDR1 and CDR2 sequences are PRHDT and FYEKMQ (reference sequence). CDR3 DNA: TGTGCCAGCAGCTTAGGGGGGAGCGGGAGGGACAATGAGCAGTTCTTC. Encoded protein: CASSLGGSGRDNEQFF.

The J gene is TRBJ2-5, the V gene TRBV4-1; possibly TRBD2 for D (5 bases). The CDR3 has 14 amino acids. V lost 0 bases to trimming and J lost 5 bases, with 10 bases between them. CDR1 is MGHRA, CDR2 YSYEKL, per germline. CDR3 sequence (DNA): TGCGCCAGCAGCCAAGACCTTAGCGTGGAGACCCAGTACTTC. This codes for CASSQDLSVETQYF.

V gene TRBV7-9 combines with J gene TRBJ1-2; weak D call: TRBD1 (6 bases). The CDR3 runs 15 residues. Germline CDR1 SEHNR, CDR2 FQNEAQ (reference sequence). Trimming shortened V by 4 bases and J by 2 bases, and 14 bases separated the two germline ends. The CDR3 nucleotides are TGTGCCAGCAGCTACCAAGGAACAGGGAACTATGGCTACACCTTC. This sequence encodes CASSYQGTGNYGYTF.

The chain is built from TRBV19 and TRBJ1-2, with D unresolved. Germline assignment: CDR1 LNHDA and CDR2 SQIVND (reference sequence). The CDR3 extends over 14 amino acids. Trimming removed 2 bases from V and 8 bases from J, with 15 bases in between. CDR3 region: CASSINDLTKGYTF. The CDR3 DNA reads as TGTGCCAGTAGTATAAACGACTTAACAAAGGGCTACACCTTC.

This clone was observed a single time. This chain uses TRBV4-1 with TRBJ2-1, with TRBD2 identical over 8 bases. This CDR3 has 14 amino acids. The ends lost 2 bases at V and 10 bases at J; junction bases unmatched: 7. CDR1 MGHRA and CDR2 YSYEKL come from the germline V gene. CDR3: CASSQPREGLEQFF. The CDR3 coding sequence is TGCGCCAGCAGCCAACCTCGGGAGGGCCTCGAGCAGTTCTTC.

CDR3: CASSPGLPWAGGQNNEQFF. The DNA of the CDR3 is TGTGCCAGCAGCCCCGGCCTTCCTTGGGCGGGGGGACAAAACAATGAGCAGTTCTTC. V is TRBV11-3 and J is TRBJ2-1; 8 positions match TRBD2. Germline lookup yields CDR1 SGHNT and CDR2 YENEEA. V shed 5 bases, J shed 5 bases, and the junction held 20 bases outside the gene matches. This CDR3 region has 19 residues.

The chain joins TRBV5-1 to TRBJ2-7; D is perhaps TRBD2 (6 bases). CDR1 and CDR2 from the germline V gene are SGHRS and YFSETQ. V was pared by 0 bases and J by 3 bases, with 13 bases between. The CDR3 contains 15 residues. CDR3 sequence reads: CASSLVLGRIYEQYF. In DNA, the CDR3 is TGCGCCAGCAGCTTGGTTTTAGGGAGGATCTACGAGCAGTACTTC.

This clone occurred once. The chain combines TRBV5-1 with TRBJ2-5; 12 bases are shared with TRBD2. This CDR3 is 18 amino acids long. The J segment lost 5 bases and the V segment lost 0 bases, leaving 11 bases of the junction unmatched. CDR1 and CDR2 (germline): SGHRS, YFSETQ. The CDR3 is CASSLAGLAGSIGETQYF. The CDR3, as DNA: TGCGCCAGCAGCTTGGCTGGACTAGCGGGAAGCATAGGGGAGACCCAGTACTTC. The variable domain in full, completed from reference TRBV5-1 and TRBJ2-5, reads KAGVTQTPRYLIKTRGQQVTLSCSPISGHRSVSWYQQTPGQGLQFLFEYFSETQRNKGNFPGRFSGRQFSNSRSEMNVSTLELGDSALYLCASSLAGLAGSIGETQYFGPGTRLLVL.

The V call is TRBV24-1, the J call TRBJ2-1; D is unclear. The V end was cut by 7 bases, the J end by 5 bases, with 5 bases between. Germline lookup yields CDR1 KGHDR and CDR2 SFDVKD. The length of the CDR3 is 11 residues. Written as DNA, the CDR3 is TGTGCCACCAGAAATAACAATGAGCAGTTCTTC. This translates into CATRNNNEQFF.

The rearrangement joins TRBV6-5 to TRBJ1-4; D uncertain. V was cut by 0 bases and J by 4 bases, with 6 bases left in between. Germline V CDR1 and CDR2: MNHEY, SVGAGI. The CDR3 sequence is 14 residues long. In nucleotides, the CDR3 is TGTGCCAGCAGTTACTCCTCTATTAATGAAAAACTGTTTTTT. Translating it yields CASSYSSINEKLFF.